This is a list of T cell receptor beta chains from one sample in a study of response to subunit inactivated influenza vaccine. TCRdb recomputed calls from the RT-PCR reads with MiXCR, one row per CDR3 protein. The sample shows about 540,000 distinct CDR3 sequences, approximately 22% of them seen only once. The same data also contributed to another study, on T cells expressing NK-cell markers.

Sequenced here: CD4+ T cells sorted from PBMCs, sampled roughly 13 days after vaccination. These TCRs come from a man aged 45-65 years who received an inactivated influenza vaccine. CDR3s include the opening cysteine and the closing phenylalanine or tryptophan. D genes are given only for firm matches. A clone size is listed for some rows: how often the clone was seen (once, few, many), or a class if it is expanded.

size	V	J	D	CDR3	DNA
-	TRBV7-2	TRBJ2-2	-	CASSPVGLATGELFF	TGTGCCAGCAGCCCAGTGGGGCTAGCCACCGGGGAGCTGTTTTTT
once	TRBV20-1	TRBJ2-1	TRBD2	CSARLAGGLSEQFF	TGCAGTGCTAGGCTAGCGGGGGGGCTTAGTGAGCAGTTCTTC
few	TRBV12-3/TRBV12-4	TRBJ1-1	-	CASSLEAMGTLEAFF	TGTGCCAGCAGTTTAGAGGCGATGGGGACTCTTGAAGCTTTCTTT
few	TRBV2	TRBJ2-6	-	CASSVLNAFQGSGANVLTF	TGTGCCAGCAGTGTCCTTAACGCGTTCCAGGGCTCTGGGGCCAACGTCCTGACTTTC
few	TRBV20-1	TRBJ1-1	TRBD1	CSAQGQGTEAFF	TGCAGTGCCCAGGGACAGGGCACTGAAGCTTTCTTT
-	TRBV25-1	TRBJ2-1	TRBD2	CASSRSVTSGRNEQFF	TGTGCCAGCAGTAGGTCCGTTACTAGCGGGAGGAATGAGCAGTTCTTC
few	TRBV7-8	TRBJ2-7	TRBD1	CASSLDSGTGPSYEQYF	TGTGCCAGCAGCTTAGACTCCGGGACAGGACCCTCCTACGAGCAGTACTTC
many	TRBV12-3/TRBV12-4	TRBJ2-3	-	CASSLSLRTDTQYF	TGTGCCAGCAGTTTATCCTTACGCACAGATACGCAGTATTTT
few	TRBV12-5	TRBJ2-1	TRBD1	CASGKGTANEQFF	TGTGCTAGTGGGAAAGGGACAGCCAATGAGCAGTTCTTC
few	TRBV5-1	TRBJ2-7	TRBD1	CASSLTILLPDREPYEQYF	TGCGCCAGCAGCCTAACCATTCTCCTCCCGGACAGGGAGCCCTACGAGCAGTACTTC
-	TRBV10-2	TRBJ1-2	TRBD1	CASSESGRGLKPNYGYTF	TGCGCCAGCAGTGAGTCGGGCAGGGGGTTGAAACCTAACTATGGCTACACCTTC
-	TRBV7-6	TRBJ1-1	-	CASSGEQGFADFLPEAFF	TGTGCCAGCAGCGGCGAGCAGGGTTTTGCCGATTTTCTCCCTGAAGCTTTCTTT
-	TRBV5-5	TRBJ1-5	-	CASSPGGSSNQPQHF	TGTGCCAGCAGCCCGGGGGGTAGTAGCAATCAGCCCCAGCATTTT
-	TRBV20-1	TRBJ2-3	-	CSAGREVDTQYF	TGCAGTGCTGGCCGGGAAGTAGATACGCAGTATTTT
-	TRBV5-1	TRBJ2-4	-	CASSTQGLAKNIQYF	TGCGCCAGCAGCACGCAGGGACTAGCCAAAAACATTCAGTACTTC
-	TRBV5-1	TRBJ2-1	-	CASSIGPGSNEQFF	TGCGCCAGCAGCATCGGTCCCGGCTCCAATGAGCAGTTCTTC
few	TRBV20-1	TRBJ2-7	-	CSARVGSPNEQYF	TGCAGTGCTAGAGTGGGGTCTCCGAACGAGCAGTACTTC
-	TRBV7-2	TRBJ1-2	-	CASSLGWGGLYGYTF	TGTGCCAGCAGCTTAGGTTGGGGAGGACTCTATGGCTACACCTTC
-	TRBV7-9	TRBJ1-1	TRBD1	CASSPRGQGHTEAFF	TGTGCCAGCAGCCCCCGAGGACAGGGTCACACTGAAGCTTTCTTT
-	TRBV28	TRBJ2-2	-	CASRLASTGELFF	TGTGCCAGCCGGCTAGCGTCCACCGGGGAGCTGTTTTTT
few	TRBV2	TRBJ2-7	-	CASSEFNEQYF	TGTGCCAGCAGCGAGTTTAACGAGCAGTACTTC
few	TRBV5-6	TRBJ2-5	TRBD1	CASSGTGGRVVETQYF	TGTGCCAGCAGCGGGACAGGGGGTAGGGTGGTAGAGACCCAGTACTTC
-	TRBV5-1	TRBJ2-5	TRBD1	CASSRQQGQETQYF	TGCGCCAGCAGTCGCCAACAGGGGCAAGAGACCCAGTACTTC
many	TRBV4-2	TRBJ2-5	-	CASSPGGGETQYF	TGTGCCAGCAGCCCAGGGGGGGGAGAGACCCAGTACTTC
-	TRBV4-2	TRBJ2-1	TRBD2	CASSRRAAGGESEQFF	TGTGCCAGCAGCCGGCGGGCCGCGGGAGGGGAGAGTGAGCAGTTCTTC
few	TRBV19	TRBJ1-1	-	CASSIGTYGTEAFF	TGTGCCAGTAGTATAGGAACATATGGTACTGAAGCTTTCTTT
-	TRBV7-6	TRBJ2-7	-	CASSLPRGGPYYEQYF	TGTGCCAGCAGCTTACCCCGCGGCGGGCCCTACTACGAGCAGTACTTC
-	TRBV19	TRBJ1-6	TRBD1	CASTIGTGVGSPLHF	TGTGCCAGTACAATCGGGACAGGGGTTGGATCACCCCTCCACTTT
-	TRBV5-6	TRBJ1-2	-	CASSLAGKDGYTF	TGTGCCAGCAGCTTGGCGGGTAAGGATGGCTACACCTTC
-	TRBV15	TRBJ1-3	-	CATSIREIGNTIYF	TGTGCCACCAGCATTAGAGAAATTGGAAACACCATATATTTT
-	TRBV4-1	TRBJ2-5	-	CASGPGQETQYF	TGTGCCAGCGGCCCCGGGCAAGAGACCCAGTACTTC
few	TRBV20-1	TRBJ1-1	TRBD1	CSAPRGRGTEAFF	TGCAGTGCGCCCAGGGGGCGGGGGACTGAAGCTTTCTTT
-	TRBV12-3/TRBV12-4	TRBJ2-1	TRBD2	CASRPDNGRAYNEQFF	TGTGCCAGCAGGCCCGATAACGGGAGGGCGTACAATGAGCAGTTCTTC
-	TRBV5-5	TRBJ1-3	-	CASSLPSGNTIYF	TGTGCCAGCAGCTTACCCTCTGGAAACACCATATATTTT
-	TRBV15	TRBJ1-1	-	CATRTGDRGNTEAFF	TGTGCCACCAGAACGGGGGACCGGGGAAACACTGAAGCTTTCTTT
-	TRBV30	TRBJ2-3	TRBD2	CAWRAGTSGRIGTDTQYF	TGTGCCTGGAGAGCCGGGACTAGCGGGAGGATCGGCACAGATACGCAGTATTTT
few	TRBV20-1	TRBJ1-1	-	CSAPSRGNTEAFF	TGCAGTGCCCCCTCCAGGGGGAACACTGAAGCTTTCTTT
-	TRBV24-1	TRBJ2-2	TRBD2	CATAGTSLSTGELFF	TGTGCCACAGCCGGGACTAGCCTTTCAACCGGGGAGCTGTTTTTT
-	TRBV7-9	TRBJ2-5	-	CASSLAQDPPDF	TGTGCCAGCAGCTTAGCGCAGGACCCCCCGGACTTC
few	TRBV7-9	TRBJ2-4	-	CASSPGQQTLKNIQYF	TGTGCCAGCAGCCCAGGACAACAAACTTTAAAAAACATTCAGTACTTC
-	TRBV6-1	TRBJ1-4	-	CASTINAEKLFF	TGTGCCAGCACCATAAACGCCGAAAAACTGTTTTTT
-	TRBV7-2	TRBJ2-7	-	CASSLGSTPYEQYF	TGTGCCAGCAGCTTAGGATCGACACCCTACGAGCAGTACTTC
-	TRBV7-8	TRBJ2-1	TRBD2	CASSLESLAASYNEQFF	TGTGCCAGCAGCTTAGAATCCCTAGCGGCCTCCTACAATGAGCAGTTCTTC
few	TRBV5-1	TRBJ2-1	-	CASSTPGSNEQFF	TGCGCCAGCAGCACGCCAGGGAGCAATGAGCAGTTCTTC
few	TRBV20-1	TRBJ1-2	-	CSAPRQLTNYGYTF	TGCAGTGCTCCTCGACAGCTGACTAACTATGGCTACACCTTC
-	TRBV6-2/TRBV6-3	TRBJ2-7	-	CATSMPGGGSYEQYF	TGTGCCACCTCCATGCCCGGAGGCGGATCCTACGAGCAGTACTTC
-	TRBV5-1	TRBJ2-2	-	CASSLFPTSGELFF	TGCGCCAGCAGCTTGTTTCCAACAAGCGGGGAGCTGTTTTTT
once	TRBV28	TRBJ2-3	-	CASSPPLATSRTDTQYF	TGTGCCAGCAGTCCCCCCCTAGCAACCTCTCGCACAGATACGCAGTATTTT
-	TRBV11-2	TRBJ2-5	-	CASSFGLQGMRETQYF	TGTGCCAGCAGCTTTGGTCTCCAGGGGATGCGGGAGACCCAGTACTTC
many	TRBV5-1	TRBJ2-1	TRBD2	CASSPTSGNYNEQFF	TGCGCCAGCAGCCCGACTAGCGGGAACTACAATGAGCAGTTCTTC
many	TRBV18	TRBJ2-1	TRBD2	CASSPTGTSDQFF	TGTGCCAGCTCACCAACCGGGACTAGCGATCAGTTCTTC